Shown below are 30 T cell receptor beta chains from a single sample sequenced in a study of T cell responses to AZD1222 COVID-19 vaccine. This table comes from immunoSEQ multiplex PCR, and its TCRdb copy is limited to in-frame clones, with some not included. Of approximately 100,000 clones listed, about 92% are singletons. The sequenced sample was peripheral blood, obtained on day 0 of AZD1222 vaccination. Every receptor here comes from an adult in good health.

This chain links TRBV4-3 with TRBJ2-1; no definite D call. Trimming took 0 bases from V and 0 from J, leaving 6 bases between them. Germline V gives CDR1 LGHNA, CDR2 YSLEER. The CDR3 has 15 residues. CDR3 coding DNA: TGCGCCAGCAGCCAAGAACAGCTCTCCTACAATGAGCAGTTCTTC. Translated, it gives CASSQEQLSYNEQFF.

J is TRBJ1-2 and V is TRBV30; D is possibly TRBD1 (5 bases). The CDR3 length is 13 residues. Germline CDR1 reads GTSNPN; CDR2 reads SVGIG (reference sequence). The germline V and J ends were trimmed by 2 bases and 6 bases, with 13 bases remaining between them. The DNA for the CDR3 is TGTGCCTGGAGTCTGACAGCTACGGATGGCTACACCTTC. It encodes CAWSLTATDGYTF.

The rearrangement joins TRBV6-6 to TRBJ1-2; 12 positions match TRBD1. The CDR3 is made up of 15 amino acids. V shed 2 bases and J 4 bases; nucleotides not matched to a gene: 2. The germline V gene encodes CDR1 MNHNY and CDR2 SVGAGI (reference sequence). This chain's CDR3 is CASSYVGQGAYGYTF. The CDR3 region has the DNA TGTGCCAGCAGTTACGTGGGACAGGGGGCCTATGGCTACACCTTC.

The V and J genes are TRBV5-8 and TRBJ1-1; 7 bases map to TRBD1. CDR1 and CDR2 from the germline V gene are SGHTS and YDEGEE. The CDR3 loop spans 14 amino acids. V shed 5 bases, J shed 4 bases, and the junction held 8 bases outside the gene matches. The CDR3 DNA follows: TGTGCCAGCAGTTTACAGGGGATGAGCACTGAAGCTTTCTTT. It is translated as CASSLQGMSTEAFF.

The J gene is TRBJ2-7, the V gene TRBV18; D remains unclear. V was clipped by 0 bases and J by 8 bases, with 17 bases between them. This CDR3 has 15 residues. CDR1 is KGHSH, CDR2 LQKENI, per germline. The CDR3 DNA is TGTGCCAGCTCACCACCCGGTGGTCAACAAATCAAGCAGTACTTC. It specifies CASSPPGGQQIKQYF. Full variable domain (remainder filled in from reference TRBV18 and TRBJ2-7): NAGVMQNPRHLVRRRGQEARLRCSPMKGHSHVYWYRQLPEEGLKFMVYLQKENIIDESGMPKERFSAEFPKEGPSILRIQQVVRGDSAAYFCASSPPGGQQIKQYFGPGTRLTVT.

The CDR3 nucleotides read TGTGCCAGCAGCCAGCAGACAGGGACTAATGAAAAACTGTTTTTT. This sequence encodes CASSQQTGTNEKLFF. The V call is TRBV7-2, the J call TRBJ1-4; 7 bases align to TRBD1. Germline CDR1 SGHTA, CDR2 FQGNSA. This CDR3 is 15 amino acids long. Trimming at V came to 5 bases and at J to 2 bases, leaving 5 bases not matched to a gene. The full variable domain, its missing parts supplied by reference TRBV7-2 and TRBJ1-4, is GAGVSQSPSNKVTEKGKDVELRCDPISGHTALYWYRQSLGQGLEFLIYFQGNSAPDKSGLPSDRFSAERTGGSVSTLTIQRTQQEDSAVYLCASSQQTGTNEKLFFGSGTQLSVL.

A word on this clone: Other DNA variants within this sample encode the same CDR3. The chain employs TRBV10-3 and TRBJ2-7, with TRBD1 as a possible D gene (6 bases). Deletions cut 3 bases from V and 4 bases from J, with 7 bases between. CDR3 size: 12 residues. Looked up from germline, CDR1 is ENHRY and CDR2 is SYGVKD. CDR3 sequence reads: CAISEGGYEQYF. For the CDR3, the DNA is TGTGCCATCAGTGAAGGGGGATACGAGCAGTACTTC.

This clone was picked up one time. The V and J genes are TRBV7-2 and TRBJ2-1, with 7 positions matching TRBD1. Germline V gives CDR1 SGHTA, CDR2 FQGNSA. The CDR3 sequence is 13 residues long. The J segment lost 9 bases and the V segment lost 5 bases, leaving 7 bases of the junction unmatched. CDR3: CASSAGQAGEQFF. CDR3 sequence (DNA): TGTGCCAGCAGCGCCGGACAGGCAGGTGAGCAGTTCTTC.

The V call is TRBV12-3 or TRBV12-4, the J call TRBJ1-2, with a possible D match to TRBD1 (5 bases). Deletions cut 1 base from V and 5 bases from J, with 8 bases between. This CDR3 spans 13 amino acids. The CDR3 region has the DNA TGTGCCAGCAGTTTAGAGGGGTTGTATGGCTACACCTTC. Amino acids: CASSLEGLYGYTF.

V and J are TRBV4-2 and TRBJ1-6; D is perhaps TRBD1 (6 bases). Germline V lookup: CDR1 LGHNA, CDR2 YNFKEQ. This CDR3 spans 15 amino acids. Trimming stripped 1 base from V and 7 bases from J, with 11 bases between. The CDR3 bases are TGTGCCAGCAGCCAAGGGGCAGGGGTAAATTCACCCCTCCACTTT. This codes for CASSQGAGVNSPLHF.

This chain joins TRBV6-5 and TRBJ1-3, with D uncertain. CDR3 size: 13 residues. V shed 2 bases and J shed 8 bases, with 10 bases lying between them. The V gene's germline CDR1 is MNHEY and CDR2 SVGAGI. The CDR3 sequence: CASSYGRLDTIYF. The CDR3 DNA reads TGTGCCAGCAGTTACGGCAGGCTGGACACCATATATTTT.

The chain combines TRBV11-3 with TRBJ1-1; 12 nucleotides match TRBD1. Germline V gives CDR1 SGHNT, CDR2 YENEEA. The length of the CDR3 is 19 residues. V lost 1 base, J lost 0 bases, and 9 bases stayed unmatched. The CDR3, as DNA: TGTGCCAGCAGCTTAGGACCGGGACAGGGGGCCTTGATGAACACTGAAGCTTTCTTT. It codes for CASSLGPGQGALMNTEAFF.

The chain links TRBV4-2 to TRBJ1-2; D perhaps matches TRBD1 (6 bases). Germline V gene data show CDR1 as LGHNA and CDR2 as YNFKEQ. The CDR3 totals 14 residues. V lost 0 bases to trimming and J lost 3 bases, with 8 bases between them. The CDR3 here is CASSQDQGHYGYTF. In DNA form, the CDR3 reads TGTGCCAGCAGCCAAGATCAGGGGCACTATGGCTACACCTTC.

This chain joins TRBV6-5 and TRBJ1-1; D unclear. V dropped 0 bases and J dropped 8 bases, with 4 bases sitting between them. CDR3 length: 11 amino acids. The V gene's germline CDR1 is MNHEY and CDR2 SVGAGI. The CDR3 protein is CASSYSREAFF. CDR3 bases: TGTGCCAGCAGTTACTCGAGGGAAGCTTTCTTT.

V gene TRBV15 combines with J gene TRBJ1-1; D gene ambiguous. With 3 bases removed from V and 11 bases from J, the gap between germline ends came to 10 bases. CDR1 and CDR2 (germline): LNHNV, YYDKDF (reference sequence). The CDR3 sequence is 11 residues long. CDR3: CATSRGFQAFF. The CDR3 DNA reads TGTGCCACCAGCAGGGGGTTTCAGGCTTTCTTT.

This sequence joins TRBV19 and TRBJ1-5; D gene uncertain. V was shortened by 0 bases and J by 4 bases, with 10 bases between the two germline ends. CDR3 size: 15 residues. Germline lookup yields CDR1 LNHDA and CDR2 SQIVND (reference sequence). The chain's CDR3 is CASSIDNLGNQPQHF. The CDR3 nucleotides are TGTGCCAGTAGTATAGATAACCTTGGAAATCAGCCCCAGCATTTT.

The chain couples TRBV30 to TRBJ2-1; 11 bases fit TRBD2. CDR3 length: 14 amino acids. Germline CDR1 GTSNPN, CDR2 SVGIG (reference sequence). J was trimmed by 4 bases and V by 4 bases; bases with no gene match: 3. CDR3 bases: TGTGCCTGGACCTGGACTAGCGGGTACAATGAGCAGTTCTTC. Protein product: CAWTWTSGYNEQFF.

This chain joins TRBV19 and TRBJ2-1; D remains ambiguous. Germline V gene sequence: CDR1 LNHDA, CDR2 SQIVND (reference sequence). The CDR3 covers 12 residues. Trimming took off 3 bases at V and 9 bases at J, with 9 bases between the two ends. CDR3 sequence: CASSMRWAEQFF. Written as DNA, the CDR3 is TGTGCCAGTAGTATGAGGTGGGCTGAGCAGTTCTTC.

The rearrangement uses TRBV5-1 and TRBJ2-7, with D possibly being TRBD2 (5 bases). Germline CDR1 SGHRS, CDR2 YFSETQ. V dropped 4 bases and J dropped 0 bases, with 14 bases sitting between them. The CDR3 spans 15 residues. The CDR3 DNA reads as TGCGCCAGCAGCCGCGGACCAGAGGGCTCCTACGAGCAGTACTTC. Amino acids: CASSRGPEGSYEQYF.

V is TRBV23-1 and J is TRBJ2-7, with TRBD1 matching over 10 bases. TRBV23-1 is an ORF, and what it does is uncertain. After removal of 4 bases from V and 5 bases from J, the junction contained 8 bases not matched to a gene. The length of the CDR3 is 15 residues. CDR3 in amino acids: CASSLHGTGDDEQYF. The CDR3, as DNA: TGCGCCAGCAGTCTGCACGGGACAGGGGACGACGAGCAGTACTTC.

V usage is TRBV18 and J usage is TRBJ2-2; 8 positions agree with TRBD1. V was pared by 3 bases and J by 3 bases, with 0 bases of the junction left unmatched. Germline lookup yields CDR1 KGHSH and CDR2 LQKENI. The CDR3 loop spans 14 amino acids. Here the CDR3 DNA reads TGTGCCAGCTCACCGGGACAGGACACCGGGGAGCTGTTTTTT. Protein product: CASSPGQDTGELFF.

The chain employs TRBV27 and TRBJ2-7; 10 bases are a match to TRBD1. Trimming took 6 bases from V and 5 from J; bases not matched to a gene: 7. Germline V gene lookup returns CDR1 MNHEY and CDR2 SMNVEV (reference sequence). The CDR3 runs to 14 residues. The CDR3 nucleotides are TGTGCCAGCAGGCCAGGGGACAGGGGCAACGAGCAGTACTTC. This codes for CASRPGDRGNEQYF.

V and J are TRBV18 and TRBJ2-7; perhaps TRBD2 as D (6 bases). V lost 3 bases, J lost 1 base, and 10 bases lay in between. CDR3 length: 14 residues. Looked up from germline, CDR1 is KGHSH and CDR2 is LQKENI. The CDR3 is CASSPPGRSYEQYF. The CDR3 coding sequence is TGTGCCAGCTCACCCCCGGGGAGGTCCTACGAGCAGTACTTC.

This chain uses TRBV30 with TRBJ1-5, with D hard to call. Between the trimmed V and J ends, which lost 1 base and 1 base, there was a span of 17 bases. Germline V gives CDR1 GTSNPN, CDR2 SVGIG (reference sequence). The CDR3 is 17 amino acids. The CDR3 coding sequence is TGTGCCTGGAGTGCTTGGGGAAGTATCGGAAGCAATCAGCCCCAGCATTTT. This gives the protein CAWSAWGSIGSNQPQHF.

The chain joins TRBV19 to TRBJ1-2, with a possible D match to TRBD1 (5 bases). V was clipped by 3 bases and J by 8 bases, with 10 bases between them. Per germline, CDR1 LNHDA and CDR2 SQIVND (reference sequence). CDR3 size: 12 residues. The CDR3 coding sequence is TGTGCCAGTAGTATCCGGGGGGGAGGCTACACCTTC. Residues: CASSIRGGGYTF. Drawing the rest from reference TRBV19 and TRBJ1-2, the complete variable domain is DGGITQSPKYLFRKEGQNVTLSCEQNLNHDAMYWYRQDPGQGLRLIYYSQIVNDFQKGDIAEGYSVSREKKESFPLTVTSAQKNPTAFYLCASSIRGGGYTFGSGTRLTVV.

The gene calls are TRBV3-1 (or the pseudogene TRBV3-2) and TRBJ1-1; D unresolved. The V gene's germline CDR1 is LGHDT and CDR2 YNNKEL (reference sequence). The CDR3 loop spans 16 amino acids. V was shortened by 1 base and J by 2 bases, with 14 bases between the two germline ends. CDR3 bases: TGTGCCAGCAGCCAAGCAATGGCCAGGATAAACACTGAAGCTTTCTTT. It translates to CASSQAMARINTEAFF.

The genes are TRBV28 and TRBJ2-7, with 9 positions matching TRBD2. CDR3 length: 14 amino acids. J lost 3 bases, V lost 6 bases, and 6 bases had no gene match. The germline V gene encodes CDR1 MDHEN and CDR2 SYDVKM. The CDR3 nucleotides read TGTGCCAGCAGATGGGAGCGGGGGGACTACGAGCAGTACTTC. It yields the protein CASRWERGDYEQYF.

This clone was observed once. The chain joins TRBV7-2 to TRBJ2-1; D might be TRBD2 (5 bases). The CDR3 has 15 residues. CDR1 is SGHTA and CDR2 is FQGNSA in the germline V gene. Trimming pared 7 bases from V and 7 bases from J, leaving 20 bases between. The CDR3 sequence: CASTRVGRSGNEQFF. For the CDR3, the DNA is TGTGCCAGCACAAGGGTCGGCCGATCGGGGAATGAGCAGTTCTTC.

The chain combines TRBV5-6 with TRBJ1-6; 8 nucleotides match TRBD1. Unmatched junction bases numbered 7, after V lost 0 bases and J lost 11 bases. The germline CDR1 and CDR2 sequences are SGHDT and YYEEEE. The CDR3 consists of 15 residues. The CDR3 DNA is TGTGCCAGCAGCTTGGCCCGACAGGGGAGGGCACCCCTCCACTTT. This sequence encodes CASSLARQGRAPLHF.

This clone was counted a single time. CDR3 nucleotide sequence: TGTGCCAGTAGTCTCCCCAATCAGCCCCAGCATTTT. Protein product: CASSLPNQPQHF. The genes are TRBV19 and TRBJ1-5; D gene unclear. The V end was cut by 5 bases, the J end by 3 bases, with 5 bases between. The CDR3 sequence is 12 residues long. The germline gives CDR1 LNHDA, CDR2 SQIVND (reference sequence). Full variable domain (missing parts from reference TRBV19 and TRBJ1-5): DGGITQSPKYLFRKEGQNVTLSCEQNLNHDAMYWYRQDPGQGLRLIYYSQIVNDFQKGDIAEGYSVSREKKESFPLTVTSAQKNPTAFYLCASSLPNQPQHFGDGTRLSIL.